These T cell receptor beta chains were read from a single sample in a study of cytomegalovirus exposure and HLA in healthy donors. The table came from immunoSEQ multiplex PCR; TCRdb's copy has only in-frame clones and leaves some out. Among 95,000 to 110,000 clones, 10% were seen once, and the ten largest hold 5.8%. Sequencing used PBMCs. The receptors were sampled from a middle-aged man in good health and CMV-seropositive. Each CDR3 is given with its conserved first and last residue.

len: 15; v_gene: TRBV6-4; CDR3aa: CASSDNAGGHDEQFF
len: 15; v_gene: TRBV6-4; CDR3aa: CASSDSIAGVNEQFF
len: 13; v_gene: TRBV19; CDR3aa: CASSVRRSEKLFF
len: 17; v_gene: TRBV7-8; CDR3aa: CASSLAGALNRETEAFF
len: 18; v_gene: TRBV4-1; CDR3aa: CASSPQEGPASYTDTQYF
len: 11; v_gene: TRBV29-1; CDR3aa: CPRRGQETQYF
len: 12; v_gene: TRBV28; CDR3aa: CASYALGYGYTF
len: 11; v_gene: TRBV18; CDR3aa: CASSPSNEQFF
len: 15; v_gene: TRBV11-2; CDR3aa: CASNPGQGEWETQYF
len: 15; v_gene: TRBV5-8; CDR3aa: CASSRQGSSSYEQYF
len: 14; v_gene: TRBV19; CDR3aa: CASSVGTPLYEQYF
len: 15; v_gene: TRBV2; CDR3aa: CASKSLQLRTDTQYF
len: 15; v_gene: TRBV27; CDR3aa: CASSNGQGIWETQYF
len: 14; v_gene: TRBV29-1; CDR3aa: CSAVPGHHLNEQFF
len: 15; v_gene: TRBV5-1; CDR3aa: CASSLDHSGANVLTF
len: 15; v_gene: TRBV7-3; CDR3aa: CASSGGRGAYNEQFF
len: 11; v_gene: TRBV30; CDR3aa: CAWSVYGGYTF
len: 16; v_gene: TRBV5-6; CDR3aa: CASSLAPSDRDHEQYF
len: 15; v_gene: TRBV7-9; CDR3aa: CASSLGVANTGELFF
len: 13; v_gene: TRBV27; CDR3aa: CASSLMGGSTIYF
len: 14; v_gene: TRBV9; CDR3aa: CASSFPGVPYGYTF
len: 16; v_gene: TRBV5-1; CDR3aa: CASSLIGDRANTEAFF
len: 13; v_gene: TRBV6-1; CDR3aa: CASSEAGGNEQFF
len: 16; v_gene: TRBV27; CDR3aa: CASSPSRGYGNQPQHF
len: 13; v_gene: TRBV6-5; CDR3aa: CASSYGQGMGYTF
len: 13; v_gene: TRBV27; CDR3aa: CASRYRDFYEQYF
len: 16; v_gene: TRBV7-7; CDR3aa: CASSLGGRAAYNEQFF
len: 16; v_gene: TRBV7-9; CDR3aa: CASSPPLREGRYEQYF
len: 16; v_gene: TRBV6-6; CDR3aa: CASSRPPRDSNYEQYF
len: 17; v_gene: TRBV27; CDR3aa: CASSPMTIDGSTDTQYF
len: 15; v_gene: TRBV19; CDR3aa: CASSIDSGAYNEQFF
len: 15; v_gene: TRBV12-5; CDR3aa: CASGRLAGGTGELFF
len: 14; v_gene: TRBV27; CDR3aa: CASSSVASTDTQYF
len: 16; v_gene: TRBV6-4; CDR3aa: CASTPMAGRSTGELFF
len: 17; v_gene: TRBV11-2; CDR3aa: CASSLRGLTRGTTEAFF
len: 14; v_gene: TRBV6-6; CDR3aa: CASSYSGGSGEQYF
len: 17; v_gene: TRBV7-9; CDR3aa: CASSLEAARRETDTQYF
len: 14; v_gene: TRBV6-1; CDR3aa: CASSKLAEQETQYF
len: 12; v_gene: TRBV6-5; CDR3aa: CASSFDHHEEFF
len: 15; v_gene: TRBV15; CDR3aa: CATSRDGREYYEQYF
len: 17; v_gene: TRBV30; CDR3aa: CASNTGLAGANTDTQYF
len: 15; v_gene: TRBV13; CDR3aa: CASSLRLGGREKLFF
len: 13; v_gene: TRBV9; CDR3aa: CASSDRGREPQHF
len: 14; v_gene: TRBV5-6; CDR3aa: CASSLGTGASGYTF
len: 20; v_gene: TRBV14; CDR3aa: CASSQTVGLAETPTNEKLFF
len: 16; v_gene: TRBV5-5; CDR3aa: CAGTGYPSSGANVLTF
len: 16; v_gene: TRBV9; CDR3aa: CASSRSGTSGYNEQFF
len: 14; v_gene: TRBV2; CDR3aa: CASSDTSGRETQYF
len: 11; v_gene: TRBV29-1; CDR3aa: CSGQQGYEQYF